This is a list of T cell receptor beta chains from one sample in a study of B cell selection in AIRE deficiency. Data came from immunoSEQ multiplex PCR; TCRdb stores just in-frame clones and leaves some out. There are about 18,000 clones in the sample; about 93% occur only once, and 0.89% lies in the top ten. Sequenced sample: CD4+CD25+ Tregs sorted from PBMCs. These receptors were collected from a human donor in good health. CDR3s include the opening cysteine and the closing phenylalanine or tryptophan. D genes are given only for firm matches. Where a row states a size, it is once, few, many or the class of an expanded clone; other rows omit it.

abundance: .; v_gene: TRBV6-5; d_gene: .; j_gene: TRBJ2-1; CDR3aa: CASSYEGYSTYNEQFF; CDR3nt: TGTGCCAGCAGTTACGAGGGCTATTCAACCTACAATGAGCAGTTCTTC
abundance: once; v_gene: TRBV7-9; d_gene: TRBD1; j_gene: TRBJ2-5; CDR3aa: CASSLSPGQGEGETQYF; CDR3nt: TGTGCCAGCAGCTTGTCCCCGGGACAGGGGGAGGGAGAGACCCAGTACTTC
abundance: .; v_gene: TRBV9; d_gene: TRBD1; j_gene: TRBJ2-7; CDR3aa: CASSTGQGLYEQYF; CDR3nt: TGTGCCAGCAGCACCGGACAGGGTCTTTACGAGCAGTACTTC
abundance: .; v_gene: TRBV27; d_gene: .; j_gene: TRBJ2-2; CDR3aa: CASRLFRAHGELFF; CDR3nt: TGTGCCAGCAGACTATTCAGGGCCCACGGGGAGCTGTTTTTT
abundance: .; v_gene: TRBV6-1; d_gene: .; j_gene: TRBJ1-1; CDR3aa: CASSEIYWGGNTEAFF; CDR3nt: TGTGCCAGCAGTGAAATCTACTGGGGGGGAAACACTGAAGCTTTCTTT
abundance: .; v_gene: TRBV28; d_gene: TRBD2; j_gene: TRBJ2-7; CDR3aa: CASSPSGRLRYEQYF; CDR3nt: TGTGCCAGCAGTCCAAGCGGGAGGCTCCGGTACGAGCAGTACTTC
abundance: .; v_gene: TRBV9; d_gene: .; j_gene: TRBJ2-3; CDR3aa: CASSVTGLGTDTQYF; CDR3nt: TGTGCCAGCAGCGTTACAGGGTTGGGCACAGATACGCAGTATTTT
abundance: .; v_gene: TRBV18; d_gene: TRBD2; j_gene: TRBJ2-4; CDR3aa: CASSPRTSGRGAKNIQYF; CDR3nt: TGTGCCAGCTCACCCCGTACTAGCGGGAGAGGGGCCAAAAACATTCAGTACTTC
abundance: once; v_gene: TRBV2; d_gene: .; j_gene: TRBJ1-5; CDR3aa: CASSEALQTAKRPQHF; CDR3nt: TGTGCCAGCAGTGAAGCGCTTCAGACGGCAAAAAGGCCCCAGCATTTT
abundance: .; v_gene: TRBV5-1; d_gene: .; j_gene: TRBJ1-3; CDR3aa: CASSPKSSGNTIYF; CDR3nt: TGCGCCAGCAGCCCCAAGAGCTCTGGAAACACCATATATTTT
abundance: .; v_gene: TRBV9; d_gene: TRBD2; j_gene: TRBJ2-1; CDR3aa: CASSETSARGNEQFF; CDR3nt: TGTGCCAGCAGCGAAACTAGCGCTCGCGGCAATGAGCAGTTCTTC
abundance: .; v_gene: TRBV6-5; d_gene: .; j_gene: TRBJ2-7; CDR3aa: CASSSGPSYEQYF; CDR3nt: TGTGCCAGCAGTTCGGGGCCCTCCTACGAGCAGTACTTC
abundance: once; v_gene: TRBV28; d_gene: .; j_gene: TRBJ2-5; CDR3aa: CASSPHWTQYF; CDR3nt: TGTGCCAGCAGCCCGCATTGGACCCAGTACTTC
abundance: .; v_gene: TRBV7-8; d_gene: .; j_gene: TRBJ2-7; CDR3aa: CASSLAAGPSYEQYF; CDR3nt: TGTGCCAGCAGCTTAGCGGCGGGACCCTCCTACGAGCAGTACTTC
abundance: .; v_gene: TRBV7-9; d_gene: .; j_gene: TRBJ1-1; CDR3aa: CASSSGRGGMNTEAFF; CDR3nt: TGTGCCAGCAGCTCCGGTCGGGGAGGCATGAACACTGAAGCTTTCTTT
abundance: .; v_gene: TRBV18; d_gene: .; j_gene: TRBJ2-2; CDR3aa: CASSPRGAGDTGELFF; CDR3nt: TGTGCCAGCTCACCACGAGGGGCTGGGGACACCGGGGAGCTGTTTTTT
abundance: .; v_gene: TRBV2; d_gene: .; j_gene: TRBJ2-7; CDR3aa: CASSRGGPSYEQYF; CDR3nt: TGTGCCAGCAGTCGAGGAGGACCCTCCTACGAGCAGTACTTC
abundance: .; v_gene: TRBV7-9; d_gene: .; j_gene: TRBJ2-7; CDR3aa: CASTSGPSSYEQYF; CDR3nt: TGTGCCAGCACTAGTGGGCCCAGCTCCTACGAGCAGTACTTC
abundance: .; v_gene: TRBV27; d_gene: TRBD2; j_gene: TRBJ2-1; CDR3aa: CASSLSALAGSYNEQFF; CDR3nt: TGTGCCAGCAGTTTATCGGCTCTAGCGGGTTCCTACAATGAGCAGTTCTTC
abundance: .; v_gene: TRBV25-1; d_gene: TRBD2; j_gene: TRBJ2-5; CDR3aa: CASSLAGVETQYF; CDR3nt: TGTGCCAGCAGCCTAGCGGGAGTAGAGACCCAGTACTTC
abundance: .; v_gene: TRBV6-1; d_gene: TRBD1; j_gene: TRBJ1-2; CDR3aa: CASSLEGALYGYTF; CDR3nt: TGTGCCAGCAGTCTGGAGGGGGCCCTTTATGGCTACACCTTC
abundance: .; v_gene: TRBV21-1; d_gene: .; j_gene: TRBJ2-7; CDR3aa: CASSILLAGYEQYF; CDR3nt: TGTGCCAGCAGCATATTGCTAGCCGGCTACGAGCAGTACTTC
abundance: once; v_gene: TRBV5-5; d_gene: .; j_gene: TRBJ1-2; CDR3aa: CASSPDRYYGYTF; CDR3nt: TGTGCCAGCAGCCCGGACAGATACTATGGCTACACCTTC
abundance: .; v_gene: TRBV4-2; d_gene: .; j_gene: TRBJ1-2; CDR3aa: CASSRTGPLDVYTF; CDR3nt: TGTGCCAGCAGCCGCACAGGGCCCCTCGATGTCTACACCTTC
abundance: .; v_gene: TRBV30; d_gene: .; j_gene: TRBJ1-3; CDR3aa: CAWSKTISGNTIYF; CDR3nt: TGTGCCTGGAGTAAAACGATCTCTGGAAACACCATATATTTT
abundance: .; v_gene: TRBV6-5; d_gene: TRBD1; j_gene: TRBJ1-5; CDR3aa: CASSYSNRGGQPQHF; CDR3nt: TGTGCCAGCAGTTACTCGAACAGGGGCGGTCAGCCCCAGCATTTT
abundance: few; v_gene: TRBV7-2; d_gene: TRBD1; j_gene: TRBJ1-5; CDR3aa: CASTPDRAYEPQHF; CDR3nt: TGTGCCAGCACTCCGGACAGGGCTTATGAGCCCCAGCATTTT